This note documents a single T cell receptor (beta chain) sequence. Its target is not known. The data were obtained in a study of shared clonotypes between healthy human individuals. Looked up from germline, CDR1 is MNHEY and CDR2 is SVGAGI. CDR3 length equals 14 residues. With 6 bases removed from V and 0 bases from J, the gap between germline ends came to 9 bases. Study-wide findings and caveats: Clonotype sharing levels among donors were expected to vary with sequencing depth.

Clones were read by immunoSEQ multiplex PCR, and TCRdb kept only the in-frame ones, dropping some. The table includes around 500,000 clones, 76% detected once. What was sequenced was PBMCs. The V and J genes are TRBV6-5 and TRBJ1-3; D is unresolved. The TCR sequence derives from a woman aged 40 to 55 in good health. Some clones in this sample may be carry-over from other donors' samples. CDR3 protein: CASSSGLSGNTIYF. DNA of the CDR3: TGTGCCAGCAGCTCCGGACTCTCTGGAAACACCATATATTTT.